This entry lists 10 T cell receptor beta chains sequenced from one sample in a study of cytomegalovirus exposure and HLA in healthy donors. Primers: 60 Vbeta forward and 13 Jbeta reverse. Using immunoSEQ multiplex PCR, the repertoire was profiled, and TCRdb retains in-frame clones only, with some absent. Here the sample spans around 130,000 clones, roughly 79% being singletons. The source material was PBMCs. The receptors originated from a woman between 35 and 50 years old in good health and CMV-seronegative.

This clone has just a few counts. This chain connects TRBV5-1 to TRBJ1-2, with D unresolved. Trimming cost V 0 bases and J 6 bases, with 9 bases left between them. CDR1 is SGHRS and CDR2 is YFSETQ in the germline V gene. The CDR3 loop spans 13 amino acids. DNA for the CDR3: TGCGCCAGCAGCTTGGCGACTCGGGATGGCTACACCTTC. This sequence encodes CASSLATRDGYTF.

For the CDR3, the DNA is TGTGCCACTAGGGCGGGTGTGAACACTGAAGCTTTCTTT. Amino acid sequence: CATRAGVNTEAFF. V gene TRBV6-1 combines with J gene TRBJ1-1; D is unclear. The V end was cut by 10 bases, the J end by 0 bases, with 12 bases between. Germline-derived CDR1 and CDR2 are MNHNS and SASEGT. The CDR3 consists of 13 residues.

The rearrangement uses TRBV4-1 and TRBJ2-1; TRBD2 agrees at 7 bases. V was pared by 4 bases and J by 3 bases, with 3 bases of the junction left unmatched. The CDR3 sequence is 14 residues long. The germline CDR1 and CDR2 sequences are MGHRA and YSYEKL. The CDR3 spells CASSPASGYNEQFF. In nucleotides, the CDR3 is TGCGCCAGCAGCCCGGCTAGCGGCTACAATGAGCAGTTCTTC.

The chain links TRBV27 to TRBJ1-1; 9 bases agree with TRBD1. The CDR3 contains 14 residues. Germline V gene sequence: CDR1 MNHEY, CDR2 SMNVEV (reference sequence). Trimming at V came to 5 bases and at J to 0 bases, leaving 1 base not matched to a gene. The CDR3 loop reads CASSRDRVNTEAFF. In DNA, the CDR3 is TGTGCCAGCAGTCGGGACAGGGTGAACACTGAAGCTTTCTTT.

The chain carries TRBV11-2 and TRBJ1-2; D ambiguous. The germline V and J ends were trimmed by 3 bases and 1 base, with 9 bases remaining between them. The length of the CDR3 is 14 residues. Germline CDR1 is SGHAT and CDR2 is FQNNGV. CDR3: CASSLGQNNYGYTF. DNA for the CDR3: TGTGCCAGCAGCTTGGGCCAGAATAACTATGGCTACACCTTC.

The chain uses TRBV6-6 and TRBJ2-3; TRBD2 aligns across 7 bases. The V gene end was trimmed by 6 bases and the J gene end by 6 bases; junction bases not matched to a gene: 6. CDR3 length: 13 amino acids. Per germline, CDR1 MNHNY and CDR2 SVGAGI (reference sequence). The CDR3 DNA reads as TGTGCCAGCAGAGAACTAGCGACGGATACGCAGTATTTT. Its translation: CASRELATDTQYF.

V and J are TRBV5-4 and TRBJ1-2; 8 bases are a match to TRBD1. The CDR3 runs to 15 residues. V dropped 2 bases and J dropped 4; count of bases not matched to a gene: 7. Germline lookup yields CDR1 SGHNT and CDR2 YYREEE (reference sequence). CDR3 in amino acids: CASSFPDRAGYGYTF. CDR3 coding DNA: TGTGCCAGCAGCTTTCCGGACAGGGCGGGCTATGGCTACACCTTC.

This sequence joins TRBV6-5 and TRBJ2-1; 10 nucleotides agree with TRBD2. This CDR3 is 15 amino acids long. After removal of 3 bases from V and 9 bases from J, the junction contained 8 bases not matched to a gene. Germline V gene data show CDR1 as MNHEY and CDR2 as SVGAGI. This chain's CDR3 is CASSYGASGGSEQFF. Here the CDR3 DNA reads TGTGCCAGCAGTTATGGGGCTAGCGGGGGTAGTGAGCAGTTCTTC.

This chain uses TRBV5-1 with TRBJ2-7; 7 bases fit TRBD1. Germline trimming cut 2 bases from V and 2 bases from J; bases unmatched to any gene: 13. This CDR3 comprises 17 residues. Germline CDR1 and CDR2: SGHRS and YFSETQ. The CDR3 loop reads CASSLYGQVGAAYEQYF. CDR3 DNA: TGCGCCAGCAGCTTATATGGACAGGTGGGGGCTGCCTACGAGCAGTACTTC.

The chain carries TRBV28 and TRBJ2-7, with a weak D call TRBD1 (5 bases). V gave up 6 bases and J gave up 3 bases, with 12 bases separating them. The germline CDR1 and CDR2 sequences are MDHEN and SYDVKM. The CDR3 totals 13 residues. The CDR3 region is CASRAGLLYEQYF. The CDR3 bases are TGTGCCAGCAGGGCAGGGCTTCTCTACGAGCAGTACTTC.